This T cell receptor beta chain is drawn from a study of blood T cell repertoires in COVID-19. Per germline, CDR1 SGHVS and CDR2 FQNEAQ. The CDR3 has 15 residues. V shed 2 bases and J shed 2 bases, with 10 bases lying between them. How the authors handled the data: Quantification of nucleated cells was approximated via reference gene primer amplification. Here immunoSEQ multiplex PCR was the method, and the copy in TCRdb shows in-frame clones only, minus some. V and J calls and clone size are as listed in that table; D and trimming were resolved from the DNA. The sample contains 180,000 or so clones, approximately 87% of which appear only once. Participant reports of clinical history set cohort assignment. Cohort 3 recovery required two negative PCRs, clearance, or symptom resolution.

The TCR sequence derives from a woman aged 45-60 years who had recovered from COVID-19. The V call is TRBV7-8, the J call TRBJ1-3; possible D gene TRBD1, 5 bases. The sequenced sample was PBMCs or T cells enriched from blood (not recorded which). The CDR3 DNA reads TGTGCCAGCAGCTTACTCGGCAGGGCTGGAAACACCATATATTTT. It yields the protein CASSLLGRAGNTIYF.